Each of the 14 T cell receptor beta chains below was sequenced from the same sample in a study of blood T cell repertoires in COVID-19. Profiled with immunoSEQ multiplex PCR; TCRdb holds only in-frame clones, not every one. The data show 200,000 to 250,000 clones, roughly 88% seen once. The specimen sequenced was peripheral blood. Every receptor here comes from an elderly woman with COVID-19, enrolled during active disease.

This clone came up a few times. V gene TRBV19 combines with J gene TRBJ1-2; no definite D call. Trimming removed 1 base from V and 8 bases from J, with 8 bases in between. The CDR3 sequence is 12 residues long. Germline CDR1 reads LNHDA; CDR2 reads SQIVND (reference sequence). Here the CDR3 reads CASSIGDWGYTF. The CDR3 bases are TGTGCCAGTAGTATAGGAGATTGGGGCTACACCTTC.

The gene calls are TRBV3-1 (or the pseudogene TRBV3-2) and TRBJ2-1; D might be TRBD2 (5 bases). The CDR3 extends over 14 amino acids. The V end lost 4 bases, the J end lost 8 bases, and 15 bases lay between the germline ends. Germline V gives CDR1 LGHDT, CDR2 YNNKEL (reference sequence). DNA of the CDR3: TGTGCCAGCAGCCCTCGGCGGGTGGGAGATGAGCAGTTCTTC. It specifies CASSPRRVGDEQFF.

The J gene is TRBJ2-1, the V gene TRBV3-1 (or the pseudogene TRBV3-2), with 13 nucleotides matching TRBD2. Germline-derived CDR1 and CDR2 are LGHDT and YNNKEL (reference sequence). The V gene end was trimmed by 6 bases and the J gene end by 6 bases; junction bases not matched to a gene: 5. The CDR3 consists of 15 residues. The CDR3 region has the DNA TGTGCCAGCAGACTAGCGGGGGGGCCTGGCAATGAGCAGTTCTTC. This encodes CASRLAGGPGNEQFF.

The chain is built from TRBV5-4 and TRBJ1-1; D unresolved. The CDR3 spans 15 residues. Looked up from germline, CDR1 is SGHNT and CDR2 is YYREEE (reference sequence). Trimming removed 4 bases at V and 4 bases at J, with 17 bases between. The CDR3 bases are TGTGCCAGCAGCCCCGGATCACATGGAGGCACTGAAGCTTTCTTT. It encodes CASSPGSHGGTEAFF. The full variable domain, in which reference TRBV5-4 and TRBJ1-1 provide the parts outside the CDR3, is ETGVTQSPTHLIKTRGQQVTLRCSSQSGHNTVSWYQQALGQGPQFIFQYYREEENGRGNFPPRFSGLQFPNYSSELNVNALELDDSALYLCASSPGSHGGTEAFFGQGTRLTVV.

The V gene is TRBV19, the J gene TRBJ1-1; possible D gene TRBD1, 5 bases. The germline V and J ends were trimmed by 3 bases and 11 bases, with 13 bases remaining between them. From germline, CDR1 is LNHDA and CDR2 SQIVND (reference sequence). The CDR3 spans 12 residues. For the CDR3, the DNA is TGTGCCAGTAGTATTTCTAGGGGCCAGGCTTTCTTT. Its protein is CASSISRGQAFF.

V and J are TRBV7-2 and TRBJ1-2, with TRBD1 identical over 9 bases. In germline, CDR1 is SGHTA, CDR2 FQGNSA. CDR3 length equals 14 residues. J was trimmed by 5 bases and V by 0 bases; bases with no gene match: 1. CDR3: CASSLAGQGYGYTF. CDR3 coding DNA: TGTGCCAGCAGCTTAGCGGGACAGGGATATGGCTACACCTTC.

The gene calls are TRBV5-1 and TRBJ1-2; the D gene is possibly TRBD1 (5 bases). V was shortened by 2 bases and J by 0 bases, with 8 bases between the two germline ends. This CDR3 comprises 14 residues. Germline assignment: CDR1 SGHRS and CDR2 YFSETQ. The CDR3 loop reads CASSLTTANYGYTF. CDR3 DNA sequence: TGCGCCAGCAGCTTAACGACAGCTAACTATGGCTACACCTTC.

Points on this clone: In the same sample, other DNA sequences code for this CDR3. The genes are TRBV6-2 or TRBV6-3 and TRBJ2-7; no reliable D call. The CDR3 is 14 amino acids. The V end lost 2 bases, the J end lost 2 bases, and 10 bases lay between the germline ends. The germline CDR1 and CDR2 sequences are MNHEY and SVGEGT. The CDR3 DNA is TGTGCCAGCAGTTACACGCTGGGCCCCTACGAGCAGTACTTC. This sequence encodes CASSYTLGPYEQYF.

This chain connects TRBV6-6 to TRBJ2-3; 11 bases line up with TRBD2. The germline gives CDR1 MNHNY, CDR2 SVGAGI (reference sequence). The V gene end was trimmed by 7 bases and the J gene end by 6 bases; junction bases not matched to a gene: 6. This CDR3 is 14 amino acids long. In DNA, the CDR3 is TGTGCCAGCACTAAGACTAGCGGGGTGGATACGCAGTATTTT. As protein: CASTKTSGVDTQYF.

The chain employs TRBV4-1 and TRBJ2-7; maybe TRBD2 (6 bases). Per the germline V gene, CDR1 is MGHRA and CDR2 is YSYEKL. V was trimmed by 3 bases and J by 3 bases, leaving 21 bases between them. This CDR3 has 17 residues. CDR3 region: CASSHQGTGTRRYEQYF. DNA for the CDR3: TGCGCCAGCAGCCACCAAGGGACCGGGACTCGTCGCTACGAGCAGTACTTC.

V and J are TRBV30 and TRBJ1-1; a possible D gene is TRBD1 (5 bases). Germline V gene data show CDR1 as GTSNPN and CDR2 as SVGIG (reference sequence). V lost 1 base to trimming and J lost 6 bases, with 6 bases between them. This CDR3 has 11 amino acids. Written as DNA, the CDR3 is TGTGCCTGGAGTGGGGGGGCTGAAGCTTTCTTT. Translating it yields CAWSGGAEAFF.

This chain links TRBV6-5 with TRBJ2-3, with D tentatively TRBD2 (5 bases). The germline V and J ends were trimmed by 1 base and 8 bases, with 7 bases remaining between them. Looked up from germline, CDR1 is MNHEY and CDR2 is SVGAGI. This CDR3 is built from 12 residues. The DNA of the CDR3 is TGTGCCAGCAGTTACTGGGCGGGTACGCAGTATTTT. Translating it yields CASSYWAGTQYF.

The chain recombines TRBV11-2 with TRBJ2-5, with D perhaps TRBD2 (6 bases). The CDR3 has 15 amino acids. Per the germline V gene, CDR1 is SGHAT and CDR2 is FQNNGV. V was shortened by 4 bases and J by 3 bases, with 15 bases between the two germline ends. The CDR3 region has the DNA TGTGCCAGCAGCTCCGCCGGGACTCTAAAAGAGACCCAGTACTTC. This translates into CASSSAGTLKETQYF.

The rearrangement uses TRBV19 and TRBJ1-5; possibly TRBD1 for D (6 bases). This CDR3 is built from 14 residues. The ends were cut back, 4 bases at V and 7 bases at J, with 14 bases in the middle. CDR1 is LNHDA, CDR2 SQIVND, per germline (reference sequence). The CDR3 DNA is TGTGCCAGTAGTAACGGACAGAACTCCCAGCCCCAGCATTTT. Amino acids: CASSNGQNSQPQHF. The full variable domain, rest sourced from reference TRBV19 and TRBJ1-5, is DGGITQSPKYLFRKEGQNVTLSCEQNLNHDAMYWYRQDPGQGLRLIYYSQIVNDFQKGDIAEGYSVSREKKESFPLTVTSAQKNPTAFYLCASSNGQNSQPQHFGDGTRLSIL.